This is a list of T cell receptor beta chains from one sample in a study of control samples from healthy donors and cancer patients. Sequencing used immunoSEQ multiplex PCR; TCRdb keeps in-frame clones, though not all of them. The table has some 130,000 clones, 75% to 95% seen once. The sequenced material came from blood. The receptor source for this set is a man aged 40-49 years in good health. CDR3s include the opening cysteine and the closing phenylalanine or tryptophan. The size field is filled for only some rows; it gives once, few, many or a size class.

V	size	CDR3
TRBV2	once	CASSRTVLNNSPLHF
TRBV6-5	NA	CASSYSRFSNTGELFF
TRBV2	once	CASRRVAGETQYF
TRBV15	NA	CATSRDSGGPRGDTQYF
TRBV4-1	NA	CASSLGGQGGYEQYF
TRBV4-1	NA	CASSLDGLETQYF
TRBV7-3	few	CASSFGSSGGHFEQYF
TRBV6-5	once	CASERGSTDTQYF
TRBV2	NA	CASSDPREEQYF
TRBV5-8	NA	CASSLSLGARNQPQHF
TRBV29-1	NA	CSAVWGVHGYTF
TRBV11-1	NA	CASSTGEETQYF
TRBV7-2	NA	CASSFRLAVQETQYF
TRBV3-1/TRBV3-2	NA	CASSRGGVTMNTEAFF
TRBV29-1	NA	CSVGGAAGYTF
TRBV20-1	few	CSASDGYTEAFF
TRBV7-8	NA	CASSPLSGSSYNEQFF
TRBV3-1/TRBV3-2	NA	CASSQDPRLAYEQYF
TRBV7-7	NA	CASSPTPGTDTQYF
TRBV12-3/TRBV12-4	NA	CASSQEGKPQHF
TRBV27	NA	CASSRDRRLPGAQHF
TRBV18	NA	CASSPNRGPGNEQFF
TRBV4-2	NA	CASSYKLLAGEYNEQFF
TRBV6-1	NA	CASSDRQWVNEQFF
TRBV7-6	NA	CASSAIQETQYF
TRBV6-5	NA	CASSYPTYMNTEAFF
TRBV7-6	NA	CASTSRAQRPETQYF
TRBV12-3/TRBV12-4	NA	CASSFLGEETQYF
TRBV12-3/TRBV12-4	NA	CASSRAGQTPQHF
TRBV5-1	NA	CASSLSGTPNTEAFF
TRBV5-6	NA	CASRQQGYNSPLHF
TRBV5-4	NA	CASSARGGNTEAFF
TRBV11-2	few	CASSLEQSYEQYF
TRBV19	NA	CASETGGTYNEQFF
TRBV27	NA	CASSLGGGSPLHF
TRBV5-1	NA	CASSRDPAYNEQFF
TRBV10-3	once	CAISESGTDEKLFF
TRBV3-1/TRBV3-2	NA	CASSQVISSYEQYF
TRBV23-1	NA	CASPSKGPETEAFF
TRBV3-1/TRBV3-2	NA	CASSQGAGGWYEQYF
TRBV28	once	CASRPPTGYTEAFF
TRBV10-2	NA	CASSELRGNTIYF
TRBV9	NA	CASSVDDSGDYNEQFF
TRBV30	NA	CAWSVGSYEQYF